In its sample, the clone carrying this T cell receptor beta chain was seen once. This entry comes from a study of PD-1 and CTLA-4 blockade in melanoma. Some clones are missing from TCRdb's copy, which holds only in-frame ones; the method was immunoSEQ multiplex PCR. Of 25,000 to 35,000 clones listed, 91% are singletons. This CDR3 is built from 14 residues. V shed 2 bases and J shed 1 base, with 9 bases lying between them. CDR1 and CDR2 from the germline V gene are SGHRS and YFSETQ. The sequence was collected from a human donor with melanoma. The chain is built from TRBV5-1 and TRBJ2-5, with no clear D. The starting material was CD8+ T cells from peripheral blood, obtained from a patient given anti-PD-1 treatment. In DNA, the CDR3 is TGCGCCAGCAGCTTCTGGGGTTCCCAAGAGACCCAGTACTTC. Translating it yields CASSFWGSQETQYF. The complete variable domain, with remaining parts taken from reference TRBV5-1 and TRBJ2-5, reads KAGVTQTPRYLIKTRGQQVTLSCSPISGHRSVSWYQQTPGQGLQFLFEYFSETQRNKGNFPGRFSGRQFSNSRSEMNVSTLELGDSALYLCASSFWGSQETQYFGPGTRLLVL.